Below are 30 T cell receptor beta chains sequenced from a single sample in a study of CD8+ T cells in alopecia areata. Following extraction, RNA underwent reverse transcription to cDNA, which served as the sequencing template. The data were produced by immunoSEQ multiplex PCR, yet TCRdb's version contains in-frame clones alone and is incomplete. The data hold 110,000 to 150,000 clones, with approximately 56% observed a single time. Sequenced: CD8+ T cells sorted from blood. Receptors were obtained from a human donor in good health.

In DNA, the CDR3 is TGCGCCAGCAGTGAGTACGGGGCTAACAATGAGCAGTTCTTC. Amino acids: CASSEYGANNEQFF. This chain connects TRBV10-1 to TRBJ2-1; D tentatively reads TRBD1 or TRBD2 (5 bases each). The V end was cut by 1 base, the J end by 5 bases, with 9 bases between. Germline CDR1 is WNHNN and CDR2 is SYGVQD (reference sequence). The CDR3 extends over 14 amino acids.

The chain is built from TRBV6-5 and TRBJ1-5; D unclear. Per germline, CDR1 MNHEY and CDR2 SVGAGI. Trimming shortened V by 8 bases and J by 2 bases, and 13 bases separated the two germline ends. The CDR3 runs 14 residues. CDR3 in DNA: TGTGCCAGCGGCATGCGGGTGGGCAATCAGCCCCAGCATTTT. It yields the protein CASGMRVGNQPQHF.

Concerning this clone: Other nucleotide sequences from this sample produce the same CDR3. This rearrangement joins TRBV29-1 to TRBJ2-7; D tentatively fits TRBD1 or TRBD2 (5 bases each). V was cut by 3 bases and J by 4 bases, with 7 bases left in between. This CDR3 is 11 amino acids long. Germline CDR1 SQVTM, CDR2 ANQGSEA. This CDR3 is CSVERGYEQYF. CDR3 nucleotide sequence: TGCAGCGTTGAGAGGGGATACGAGCAGTACTTC.

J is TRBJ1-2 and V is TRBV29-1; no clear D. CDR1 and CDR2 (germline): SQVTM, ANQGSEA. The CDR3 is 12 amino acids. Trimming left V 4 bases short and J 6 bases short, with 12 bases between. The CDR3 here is CSVVGRIDGYTF. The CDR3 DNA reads TGCAGCGTTGTCGGGAGGATCGATGGCTACACCTTC.

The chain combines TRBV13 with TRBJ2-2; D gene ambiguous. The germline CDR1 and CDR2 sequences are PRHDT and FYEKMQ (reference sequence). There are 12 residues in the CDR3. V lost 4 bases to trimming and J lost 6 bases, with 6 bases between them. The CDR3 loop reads CASSSEAGELFF. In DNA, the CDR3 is TGTGCCAGCAGCTCAGAAGCCGGGGAGCTGTTTTTT. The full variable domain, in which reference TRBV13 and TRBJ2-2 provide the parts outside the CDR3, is AAGVIQSPRHLIKEKRETATLKCYPIPRHDTVYWYQQGPGQDPQFLISFYEKMQSDKGSIPDRFSAQQFSDYHSELNMSSLELGDSALYFCASSSEAGELFFGEGSRLTVL.

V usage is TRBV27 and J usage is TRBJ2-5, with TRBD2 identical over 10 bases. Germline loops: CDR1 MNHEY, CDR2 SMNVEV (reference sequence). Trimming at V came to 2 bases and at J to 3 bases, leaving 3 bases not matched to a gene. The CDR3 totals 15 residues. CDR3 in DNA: TGTGCCAGCAGTTTAAGGACTAGCGGAGAAGAGACCCAGTACTTC. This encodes CASSLRTSGEETQYF.

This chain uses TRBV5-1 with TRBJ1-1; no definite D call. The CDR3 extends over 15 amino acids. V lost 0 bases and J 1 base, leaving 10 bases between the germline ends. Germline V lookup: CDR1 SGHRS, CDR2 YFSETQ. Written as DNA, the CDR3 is TGCGCCAGCAGCTTGGAAATTACAACGAACACTGAAGCTTTCTTT. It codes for CASSLEITTNTEAFF.

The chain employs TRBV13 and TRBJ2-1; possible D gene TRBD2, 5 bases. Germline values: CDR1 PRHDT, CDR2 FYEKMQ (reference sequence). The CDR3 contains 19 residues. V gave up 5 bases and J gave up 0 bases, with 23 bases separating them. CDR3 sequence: CASSEMGSGRKSSYNEQFF. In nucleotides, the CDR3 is TGTGCCAGCAGCGAAATGGGAAGCGGACGGAAGAGCTCCTACAATGAGCAGTTCTTC.

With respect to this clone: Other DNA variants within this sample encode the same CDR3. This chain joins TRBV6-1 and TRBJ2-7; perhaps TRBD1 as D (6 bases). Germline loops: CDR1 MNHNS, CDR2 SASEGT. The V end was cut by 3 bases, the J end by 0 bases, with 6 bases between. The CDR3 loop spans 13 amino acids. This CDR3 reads CASSDRGSYEQYF. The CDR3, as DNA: TGTGCCAGCAGTGACAGGGGCTCCTACGAGCAGTACTTC.

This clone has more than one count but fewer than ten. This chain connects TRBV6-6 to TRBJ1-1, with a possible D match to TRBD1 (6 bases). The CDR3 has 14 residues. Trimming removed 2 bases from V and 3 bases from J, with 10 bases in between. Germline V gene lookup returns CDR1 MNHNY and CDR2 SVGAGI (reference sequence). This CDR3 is CASSYGGAHTEAFF. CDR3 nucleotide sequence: TGTGCCAGCAGTTACGGGGGGGCGCACACTGAAGCTTTCTTT.

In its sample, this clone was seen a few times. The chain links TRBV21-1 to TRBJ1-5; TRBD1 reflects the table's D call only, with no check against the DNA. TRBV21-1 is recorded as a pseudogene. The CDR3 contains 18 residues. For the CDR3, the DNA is TGTGCCAGCAGCAAAGCGGGGACAGGGGGCCATGGGAATCAGCCCCAGCATTTT. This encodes CASSKAGTGGHGNQPQHF.

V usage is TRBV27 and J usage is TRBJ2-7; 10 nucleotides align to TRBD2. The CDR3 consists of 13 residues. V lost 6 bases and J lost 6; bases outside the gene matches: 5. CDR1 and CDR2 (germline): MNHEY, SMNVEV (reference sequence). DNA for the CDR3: TGTGCCAGCAGCAGCGGGAGGGCCTCCGAGCAGTACTTC. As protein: CASSSGRASEQYF.

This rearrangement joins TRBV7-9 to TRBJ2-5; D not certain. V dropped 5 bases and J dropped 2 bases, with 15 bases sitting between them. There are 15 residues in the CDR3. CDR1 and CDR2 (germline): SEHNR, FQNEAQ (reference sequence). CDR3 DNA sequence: TGTGCCAGCAGCCCGACTTGGACCTCACAAGAGACCCAGTACTTC. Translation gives CASSPTWTSQETQYF.

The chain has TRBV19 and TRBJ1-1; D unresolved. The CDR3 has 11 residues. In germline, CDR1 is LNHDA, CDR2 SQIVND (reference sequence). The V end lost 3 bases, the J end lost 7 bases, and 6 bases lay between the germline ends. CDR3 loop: CASSIRNEAFF. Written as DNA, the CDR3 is TGTGCCAGTAGTATTCGGAATGAAGCTTTCTTT.

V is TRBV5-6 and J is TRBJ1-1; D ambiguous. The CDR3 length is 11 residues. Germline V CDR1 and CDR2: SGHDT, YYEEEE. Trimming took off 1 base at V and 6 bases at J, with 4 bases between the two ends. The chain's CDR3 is CASSLHSEAFF. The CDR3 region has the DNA TGTGCCAGCAGCTTGCACTCTGAAGCTTTCTTT.

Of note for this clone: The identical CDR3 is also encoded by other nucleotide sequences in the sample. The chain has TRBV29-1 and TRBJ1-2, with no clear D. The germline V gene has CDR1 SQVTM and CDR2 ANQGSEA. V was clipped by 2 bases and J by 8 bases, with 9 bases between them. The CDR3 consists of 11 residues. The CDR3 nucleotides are TGCAGCGTTGAAACGAGAGGGGGCTACACCTTC. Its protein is CSVETRGGYTF.

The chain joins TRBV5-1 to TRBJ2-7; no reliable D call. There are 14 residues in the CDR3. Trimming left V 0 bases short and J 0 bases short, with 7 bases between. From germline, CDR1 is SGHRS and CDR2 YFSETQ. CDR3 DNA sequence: TGCGCCAGCAGCTTGGGCCCCCTCTCCTACGAGCAGTACTTC. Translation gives CASSLGPLSYEQYF.

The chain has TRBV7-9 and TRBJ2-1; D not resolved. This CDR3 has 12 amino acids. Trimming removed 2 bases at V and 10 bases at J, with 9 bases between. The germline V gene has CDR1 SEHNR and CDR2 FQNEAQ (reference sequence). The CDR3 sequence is CASSLIGTEQFF. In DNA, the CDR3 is TGTGCCAGCAGCTTAATCGGCACCGAGCAGTTCTTC.

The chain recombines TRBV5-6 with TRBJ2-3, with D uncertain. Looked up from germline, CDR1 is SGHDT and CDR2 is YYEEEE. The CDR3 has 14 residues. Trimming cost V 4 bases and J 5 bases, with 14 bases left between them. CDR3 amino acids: CASSPRTRKDTQYF. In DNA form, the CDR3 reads TGTGCCAGCAGCCCCCGGACCAGGAAAGATACGCAGTATTTT.

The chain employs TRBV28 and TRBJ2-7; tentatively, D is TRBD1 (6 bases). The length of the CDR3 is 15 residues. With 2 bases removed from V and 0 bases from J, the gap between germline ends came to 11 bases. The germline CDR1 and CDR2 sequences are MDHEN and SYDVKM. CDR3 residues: CASSLHRASSYEQYF. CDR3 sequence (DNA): TGTGCCAGCAGTTTACACAGGGCCAGCTCCTACGAGCAGTACTTC.

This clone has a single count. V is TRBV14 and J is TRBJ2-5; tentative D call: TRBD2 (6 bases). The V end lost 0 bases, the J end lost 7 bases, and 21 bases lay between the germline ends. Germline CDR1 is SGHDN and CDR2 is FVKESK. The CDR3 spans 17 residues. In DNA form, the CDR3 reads TGTGCCAGCAGCCAAGATGAGGGTAGCGGCATTGGGGGGACCCAGTACTTC. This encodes CASSQDEGSGIGGTQYF.

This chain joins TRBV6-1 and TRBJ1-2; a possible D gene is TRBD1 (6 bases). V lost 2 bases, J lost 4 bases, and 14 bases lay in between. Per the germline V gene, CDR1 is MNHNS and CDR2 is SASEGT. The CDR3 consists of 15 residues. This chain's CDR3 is CASSETGYSSYGYTF. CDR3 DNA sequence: TGTGCCAGCAGTGAAACAGGGTACTCCTCCTATGGCTACACCTTC.

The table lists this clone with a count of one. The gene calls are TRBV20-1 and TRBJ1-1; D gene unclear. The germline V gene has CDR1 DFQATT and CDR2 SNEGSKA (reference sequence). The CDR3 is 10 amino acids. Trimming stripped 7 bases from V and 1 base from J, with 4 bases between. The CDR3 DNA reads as TGCAGTGTGGAGAACACTGAAGCTTTCTTT. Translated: CSVENTEAFF.

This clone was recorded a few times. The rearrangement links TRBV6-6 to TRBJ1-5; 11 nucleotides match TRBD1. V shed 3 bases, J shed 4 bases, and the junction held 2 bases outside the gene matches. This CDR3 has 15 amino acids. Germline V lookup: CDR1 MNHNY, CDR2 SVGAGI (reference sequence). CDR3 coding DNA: TGTGCCAGCAGTTATGGGACAGGGGGGAATCAGCCCCAGCATTTT. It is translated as CASSYGTGGNQPQHF.

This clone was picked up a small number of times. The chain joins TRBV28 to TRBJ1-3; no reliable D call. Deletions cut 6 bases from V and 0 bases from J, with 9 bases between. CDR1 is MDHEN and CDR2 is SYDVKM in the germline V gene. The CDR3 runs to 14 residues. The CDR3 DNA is TGTGCCAGCAGATATGTAACCTCTGGAAACACCATATATTTT. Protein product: CASRYVTSGNTIYF.

Here the CDR3 reads CASSYRDSSGNTIYF. CDR3 DNA: TGCGCCAGCAGTTACAGGGACAGCTCTGGAAACACCATATATTTT. V is TRBV4-1 and J is TRBJ1-3, with 7 bases identical to TRBD1. The J segment lost 0 bases and the V segment lost 6 bases, leaving 5 bases of the junction unmatched. This CDR3 comprises 15 residues. Germline CDR1 and CDR2: MGHRA and YSYEKL.

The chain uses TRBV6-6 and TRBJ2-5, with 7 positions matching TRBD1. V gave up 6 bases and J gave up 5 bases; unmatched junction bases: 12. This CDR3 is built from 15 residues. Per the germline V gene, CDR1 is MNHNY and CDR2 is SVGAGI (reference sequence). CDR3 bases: TGTGCCAGCAGCCTTACCGAGGGGGCCGACGAGACCCAGTACTTC. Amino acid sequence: CASSLTEGADETQYF.

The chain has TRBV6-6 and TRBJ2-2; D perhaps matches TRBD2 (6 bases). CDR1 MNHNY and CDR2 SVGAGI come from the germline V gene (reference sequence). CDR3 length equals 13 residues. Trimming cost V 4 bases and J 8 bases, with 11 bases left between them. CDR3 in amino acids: CASSFAGSGELFF. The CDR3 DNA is TGTGCCAGCAGTTTCGCGGGGAGTGGGGAGCTGTTTTTT.

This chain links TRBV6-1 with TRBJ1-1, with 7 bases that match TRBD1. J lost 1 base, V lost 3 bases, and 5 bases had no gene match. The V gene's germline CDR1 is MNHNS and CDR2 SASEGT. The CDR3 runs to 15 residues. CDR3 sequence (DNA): TGTGCCAGCAGTGACTACAGGGACAGGAACACTGAAGCTTTCTTT. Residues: CASSDYRDRNTEAFF.

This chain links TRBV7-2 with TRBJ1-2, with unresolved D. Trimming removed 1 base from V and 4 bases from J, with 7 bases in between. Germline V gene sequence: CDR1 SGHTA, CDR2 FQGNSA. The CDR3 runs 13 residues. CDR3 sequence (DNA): TGTGCCAGCAGCTTAGTTTCGGCCTATGGCTACACCTTC. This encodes CASSLVSAYGYTF.